Below, 29 T cell receptor beta chains from the same sample are listed, as sequenced in a study of shared clonotypes between healthy human individuals. Using immunoSEQ multiplex PCR, the repertoire was profiled, and TCRdb retains in-frame clones only, with some absent. Of approximately 1.5 million clones in the sample, approximately 98.5% were seen once. The sample taken for sequencing was naive CD4+ T cells sorted from blood. Subset meaning: CD45RA+ positively selected. The source of these receptors is a man aged 25-45 years in good health.

This rearrangement joins TRBV4-3 to TRBJ2-2; the match to TRBD1 covers 10 bases. This CDR3 is 15 amino acids long. Germline lookup yields CDR1 LGHNA and CDR2 YSLEER. The V segment lost 5 bases and the J segment 5 bases; nucleotides outside the gene matches: 5. CDR3 coding DNA: TGCGCCAGCAGCTCGGGACAGGGGAAAACCGGGGAGCTGTTTTTT. It codes for CASSSGQGKTGELFF.

V gene TRBV11-2 combines with J gene TRBJ1-1; D unresolved. The CDR3 loop spans 14 amino acids. Per the germline V gene, CDR1 is SGHAT and CDR2 is FQNNGV. V dropped 2 bases and J dropped 1 base, with 8 bases sitting between them. The CDR3 reads CASSLRSTNTEAFF. The CDR3 DNA follows: TGTGCCAGCAGCTTACGTTCGACGAACACTGAAGCTTTCTTT.

The rearrangement joins TRBV5-4 to TRBJ2-1; 7 bases are shared with TRBD2. The CDR3 length is 15 residues. Looked up from germline, CDR1 is SGHNT and CDR2 is YYREEE (reference sequence). Trimming at V came to 4 bases and at J to 4 bases, leaving 8 bases not matched to a gene. Here the CDR3 reads CASSVRLADYNEQFF. DNA of the CDR3: TGTGCCAGCAGCGTGAGGCTAGCGGATTACAATGAGCAGTTCTTC.

This chain links TRBV5-6 with TRBJ2-1; 8 bases fit TRBD2. Germline V gives CDR1 SGHDT, CDR2 YYEEEE. The CDR3 runs to 15 residues. V lost 0 bases to trimming and J lost 2 bases; unmatched junction nucleotides: 1. CDR3 loop: CASSLVGRAYNEQFF. CDR3 coding DNA: TGTGCCAGCAGCTTGGTCGGGAGGGCCTACAATGAGCAGTTCTTC. Based on the CDR3 plus reference TRBV5-6 and TRBJ2-1, the full variable domain is DAGVTQSPTHLIKTRGQQVTLRCSPKSGHDTVSWYQQALGQGPQFIFQYYEEEERQRGNFPDRFSGHQFPNYSSELNVNALLLGDSALYLCASSLVGRAYNEQFFGPGTRLTVL.

The rearrangement links TRBV27 to TRBJ2-1, with 8 bases aligning to TRBD1. V lost 3 bases to trimming and J lost 6 bases; unmatched junction nucleotides: 7. In germline, CDR1 is MNHEY, CDR2 SMNVEV (reference sequence). The CDR3 extends over 15 amino acids. The CDR3 DNA sequence: TGTGCCAGCAGTTTTTGGCAGGGGGCAGCCAATGAGCAGTTCTTC. Amino acid sequence: CASSFWQGAANEQFF.

The V and J genes are TRBV4-2 and TRBJ2-6; 11 nucleotides line up with TRBD1. Trimming cost V 1 base and J 4 bases; bases outside gene matches: 9. Germline V lookup: CDR1 LGHNA, CDR2 YNFKEQ. The CDR3 is 19 residues long. In DNA form, the CDR3 reads TGTGCCAGCAGCCAAGTTTCCGGGACAGGGGGTTCCGGGGCCAACGTCCTGACTTTC. As protein: CASSQVSGTGGSGANVLTF.

This rearrangement joins TRBV30 to TRBJ2-1, with D uncertain. The CDR3 is 12 residues long. Trimming cost V 3 bases and J 4 bases, with 7 bases left between them. Germline V gene sequence: CDR1 GTSNPN, CDR2 SVGIG (reference sequence). The chain's CDR3 is CAWRVVYNEQFF. CDR3 DNA sequence: TGTGCCTGGAGAGTAGTGTACAATGAGCAGTTCTTC.

The rearrangement links TRBV28 to TRBJ1-5; no firm D call. The V gene's germline CDR1 is MDHEN and CDR2 SYDVKM. Trimming shortened V by 8 bases and J by 3 bases, and 8 bases separated the two germline ends. The CDR3 has 12 amino acids. CDR3 in amino acids: CASGPDNQPQHF. Here the CDR3 DNA reads TGTGCCAGCGGGCCAGACAATCAGCCCCAGCATTTT.

The chain has TRBV5-1 and TRBJ2-1; 7 bases agree with TRBD2. The CDR3 totals 15 residues. V lost 2 bases to trimming and J lost 4 bases; unmatched junction nucleotides: 6. Looked up from germline, CDR1 is SGHRS and CDR2 is YFSETQ. CDR3 nucleotides: TGCGCCAGCAGCTTTAGTCCTAGCGGATACAATGAGCAGTTCTTC. It translates to CASSFSPSGYNEQFF.

This rearrangement joins TRBV7-6 to TRBJ1-5; D remains unclear. Trimming removed 1 base from V and 4 bases from J, with 5 bases in between. The germline V gene encodes CDR1 SGHVS and CDR2 FNYEAQ. The CDR3 has 13 residues. CDR3 region: CASSLGQNQPQHF. CDR3 DNA sequence: TGTGCCAGCAGCTTAGGGCAAAATCAGCCCCAGCATTTT.

The V gene is TRBV6-5, the J gene TRBJ2-7, with D unresolved. The CDR3 loop spans 14 amino acids. Trimming stripped 6 bases from V and 2 bases from J, with 14 bases between. Germline V gene data show CDR1 as MNHEY and CDR2 as SVGAGI. The CDR3 region is CASRQWTPPYEQYF. CDR3 coding DNA: TGTGCCAGCAGGCAGTGGACGCCTCCCTACGAGCAGTACTTC.

V usage is TRBV7-2 and J usage is TRBJ1-4; D is undetermined. This CDR3 has 12 residues. V was cut by 4 bases and J by 8 bases, with 8 bases left in between. Looked up from germline, CDR1 is SGHTA and CDR2 is FQGNSA. CDR3 sequence reads: CASSSDREKLFF. CDR3 in DNA: TGTGCCAGCAGCTCGGACCGCGAAAAACTGTTTTTT.

V is TRBV29-1 and J is TRBJ2-3; no clear D. The CDR3 spans 14 residues. V was cut by 2 bases and J by 2 bases, with 11 bases left in between. Germline CDR1 reads SQVTM; CDR2 reads ANQGSEA. In DNA form, the CDR3 reads TGCAGCGTTGAACAGCAATTCGTCACAGATACGCAGTATTTT. This encodes CSVEQQFVTDTQYF.

The rearrangement uses TRBV9 and TRBJ2-1, with TRBD2 matching over 8 bases. This CDR3 region has 14 residues. In germline, CDR1 is SGDLS, CDR2 YYNGEE. Germline trimming cut 5 bases from V and 2 bases from J; bases unmatched to any gene: 3. The CDR3 reads CASSAGLAYNEQFF. DNA for the CDR3: TGTGCCAGCAGTGCGGGACTAGCCTACAATGAGCAGTTCTTC.

The table lists this clone with a count of one. This rearrangement joins TRBV14 to TRBJ2-2, with unresolved D. CDR1 and CDR2 (germline): SGHDN, FVKESK. This CDR3 is 17 amino acids long. The V end was cut by 2 bases, the J end by 10 bases, with 23 bases between. As DNA, the CDR3 is TGTGCCAGCAGCCAACCAAGCCCGGCATTCTTCTTAGAGGAGCTGTTTTTT. Translating gives CASSQPSPAFFLEELFF.

The chain uses TRBV29-1 and TRBJ2-2; no clear D. V was pared by 5 bases and J by 0 bases, with 10 bases between. The length of the CDR3 is 14 residues. Per the germline V gene, CDR1 is SQVTM and CDR2 is ANQGSEA. CDR3 loop: CSVISFANTGELFF. The CDR3 nucleotides are TGCAGCGTTATTTCGTTCGCGAACACCGGGGAGCTGTTTTTT.

Concerning this clone itself: At the DNA level, this CDR3 is encoded by other sequences in the same sample as well. The CDR3 region has the DNA TGCGCCAGCAGCTTGGCCGGGCAAAGCAATCAGCCCCAGCATTTT. Protein: CASSLAGQSNQPQHF. The chain combines TRBV5-1 with TRBJ1-5; D remains unclear. This CDR3 has 15 residues. In germline, CDR1 is SGHRS, CDR2 YFSETQ. The ends were cut back, 0 bases at V and 1 base at J, with 8 bases in the middle.

This chain uses TRBV6-6 with TRBJ1-3, with D possibly TRBD1 on 6 matching bases. The V end lost 3 bases, the J end lost 3 bases, and 15 bases lay between the germline ends. CDR3 length: 16 amino acids. The V gene's germline CDR1 is MNHNY and CDR2 SVGAGI (reference sequence). This CDR3 reads CASSYGQGRSGNTIYF. For the CDR3, the DNA is TGTGCCAGCAGTTATGGGCAGGGGAGGAGTGGAAACACCATATATTTT.

V usage is TRBV11-2 and J usage is TRBJ2-5, with TRBD1 matching 9 bases. V shed 2 bases and J 5 bases; nucleotides not matched to a gene: 3. The CDR3 loop spans 14 amino acids. Germline V lookup: CDR1 SGHAT, CDR2 FQNNGV. The CDR3 region has the DNA TGTGCCAGCAGCTTAACAGGGGGCTTCGAGACCCAGTACTTC. Translation gives CASSLTGGFETQYF.

The chain recombines TRBV5-1 with TRBJ1-1; TRBD1 matches at 7 bases. The germline V gene encodes CDR1 SGHRS and CDR2 YFSETQ. J lost 6 bases, V lost 3 bases, and 8 bases had no gene match. This CDR3 comprises 14 residues. CDR3 amino acids: CASSSLSTGSEAFF. The DNA for the CDR3 is TGCGCCAGCAGCTCCCTATCGACAGGGTCTGAAGCTTTCTTT.

This chain connects TRBV7-7 to TRBJ2-3; D remains ambiguous. V shed 3 bases and J shed 6 bases, with 10 bases lying between them. CDR3 size: 13 residues. Germline lookup yields CDR1 SSHAT and CDR2 FNYEAQ (reference sequence). The CDR3 region has the DNA TGTGCCAGCAGCTTGAGGTTGGGGGATACGCAGTATTTT. Translating gives CASSLRLGDTQYF.

V is TRBV11-2 and J is TRBJ2-2, with 8 bases aligning to TRBD1. The CDR3 is made up of 17 amino acids. Losses at the gene ends were 4 bases for V and 7 bases for J; bases not matched to a gene: 14. Per the germline V gene, CDR1 is SGHAT and CDR2 is FQNNGV. The DNA for the CDR3 is TGTGCCAGCAGCTCCCTGGTGGGACAGGTCCGAGGCGGGGAGCTGTTTTTT. This sequence encodes CASSSLVGQVRGGELFF.

The V and J genes are TRBV6-6 and TRBJ2-7; 12 bases align to TRBD2. The CDR3 contains 16 residues. Germline V gene data show CDR1 as MNHNY and CDR2 as SVGAGI (reference sequence). With 2 bases clipped from V and 2 bases from J, the junction kept 4 bases outside the gene matches. This CDR3 is CASSYPGLAGPYEQYF. In nucleotides, the CDR3 is TGTGCCAGCAGTTACCCCGGACTAGCGGGGCCCTACGAGCAGTACTTC.

The table lists this clone with a count of one. CDR3 bases: TGTGCCAGTAGCCAAGGGACAGGACGAGCTAACTATGGCTACACCTTC. Its translation is CASSQGTGRANYGYTF. The chain recombines TRBV19 with TRBJ1-2; 8 bases align to TRBD1. The CDR3 sequence is 16 residues long. Germline V gives CDR1 LNHDA, CDR2 SQIVND (reference sequence). Unmatched junction bases numbered 9, after V lost 6 bases and J lost 0 bases.

This clone appeared once. The V and J genes are TRBV5-1 and TRBJ1-1; tentatively, D is TRBD1 (5 bases). From germline, CDR1 is SGHRS and CDR2 YFSETQ. The CDR3 spans 15 residues. Trimming took 0 bases from V and 5 from J, leaving 14 bases between them. CDR3: CASSLAQGGRTEAFF. The CDR3 nucleotides read TGCGCCAGCAGCTTGGCGCAGGGAGGAAGGACTGAAGCTTTCTTT.

V and J are TRBV27 and TRBJ1-2; the D is unclear. The CDR3 is 14 residues long. V was clipped by 3 bases and J by 3 bases, with 11 bases between them. Germline-derived CDR1 and CDR2 are MNHEY and SMNVEV (reference sequence). CDR3 protein: CASSFDVFDYGYTF. CDR3 nucleotide sequence: TGTGCCAGCAGTTTCGACGTTTTCGACTATGGCTACACCTTC.

The gene calls are TRBV25-1 and TRBJ1-1; D may be TRBD1 (6 bases). The ends were cut back, 6 bases at V and 6 bases at J, with 14 bases in the middle. The CDR3 sequence is 13 residues long. CDR1 and CDR2 from the germline V gene are MGHDK and SYGVNS. The CDR3 sequence: CASRRGAQPEAFF. CDR3 DNA: TGTGCCAGCAGACGGGGGGCGCAGCCTGAAGCTTTCTTT.

The V gene is TRBV27, the J gene TRBJ2-7, with TRBD1 matching 7 bases. CDR1 is MNHEY and CDR2 is SMNVEV in the germline V gene (reference sequence). Trimming removed 4 bases from V and 7 bases from J; junction bases left unmatched: 7. The CDR3 is 13 amino acids. DNA of the CDR3: TGTGCCAGCAGTTCAATCACAGGGGCGGAGCAGTACTTC. It encodes CASSSITGAEQYF.

The CDR3 spells CASSPNVAIGRQETQYF. For the CDR3, the DNA is TGTGCCAGCTCACCTAACGTGGCCATAGGGAGACAAGAGACCCAGTACTTC. The chain links TRBV18 to TRBJ2-5; TRBD2 might be the D (5 bases). Germline CDR1 KGHSH, CDR2 LQKENI. V was cut by 3 bases and J by 2 bases, with 19 bases left in between. The CDR3 has 17 amino acids.